The T cell receptor (beta chain) under discussion was sequenced for a study of cytomegalovirus exposure and HLA in healthy donors. Study results and limitations: The authors considered a cluster of highly shared sequence variants likely to be a sequencing artifact. Several V segments, TRBV6-2 and TRBV6-3 among them, could not be told apart and were dropped.

The PCR used 60 Vbeta and 13 Jbeta primers. Sequencing was performed with immunoSEQ multiplex PCR; in TCRdb, only in-frame clones are kept and a portion is missing. The sample lists 150,000 to 200,000 clones; roughly 73% were seen once. This clone showed up just once. Its antigen is undetermined. This CDR3 comprises 16 residues. V was trimmed by 0 bases and J by 7 bases, leaving 18 bases between them. The germline CDR1 and CDR2 sequences are SGHDN and FVKESK. Nominal health characterized the donors when sampled, though unrecorded immune exposures were likely. This receptor was taken from a male donor in good health and CMV-seronegative. Sequencing was performed on PBMCs. The rearrangement uses TRBV14 and TRBJ1-2; a weak D match, TRBD1 (6 bases). The CDR3 here is CASSQDFGGAFVGYTF. CDR3 bases: TGTGCCAGCAGCCAAGATTTCGGGGGGGCGTTCGTTGGCTACACCTTC.